Following are 26 T cell receptor beta chains from one sample sequenced in a study of T cells after yellow fever vaccination. MiXCR was run by TCRdb on the 5' RACE reads, yielding one entry per CDR3 protein. Of 350,000 to 550,000 distinct CDR3 sequences listed, roughly 20% were seen once; the top ten hold roughly 19%. Source: PBMCs, taken before the yellow fever booster vaccination. These receptors all come from a man younger than 35 who received the YFV17D yellow fever vaccine.

The CDR3: CASSQEGLGGQETQYF. For the CDR3, the DNA is TGCGCCAGCAGCCAAGAGGGACTAGGGGGGCAAGAGACCCAGTACTTC. V is TRBV4-3 and J is TRBJ2-5, with 8 bases identical to TRBD2. V was pared by 0 bases and J by 2 bases, with 5 bases of the junction left unmatched. CDR1 is LGHNA and CDR2 is YSLEER in the germline V gene. This CDR3 has 16 residues.

V usage is TRBV7-3 and J usage is TRBJ2-1; the D call may be TRBD1 or TRBD2 (5 bases each). The germline V gene encodes CDR1 SGHTA and CDR2 FQGTGA. Trimming pared 5 bases from V and 8 bases from J, leaving 16 bases between. This CDR3 comprises 14 residues. CDR3 coding DNA: TGTGCCAGCAGCGCAGGTCGGATGGGGGATGAGCAGTTCTTC. Residues: CASSAGRMGDEQFF.

This clonotype was detected a few times. The rearrangement joins TRBV7-2 to TRBJ2-1, with 9 bases that match TRBD1. Looked up from germline, CDR1 is SGHTA and CDR2 is FQGNSA. The CDR3 consists of 16 residues. Unmatched junction bases numbered 6, after V lost 1 base and J lost 5 bases. CDR3 sequence: CASSLGDRVWDNEQFF. The DNA of the CDR3 is TGTGCCAGCAGCTTAGGGGACAGGGTGTGGGACAATGAGCAGTTCTTC.

V gene TRBV6-5 combines with J gene TRBJ2-1; 8 bases are shared with TRBD1. Germline V gives CDR1 MNHEY, CDR2 SVGAGI. The trim removed 4 bases at V and 7 bases at J, leaving 9 bases unmatched. This CDR3 spans 15 amino acids. In nucleotides, the CDR3 is TGTGCCAGCAGTTCCTCAGGGGGCTTCTGGAATGAGCAGTTCTTC. It translates to CASSSSGGFWNEQFF.

V and J are TRBV6-5 and TRBJ2-2; either TRBD1 or TRBD2 may fit D (6 bases each). The V end lost 2 bases, the J end lost 6 bases, and 16 bases lay between the germline ends. The CDR3 spans 16 residues. The germline V gene encodes CDR1 MNHEY and CDR2 SVGAGI. The DNA of the CDR3 is TGTGCCAGCAGTTACCACATGGGGGGCGAGGCCGGGGAGCTGTTTTTT. Translated, it gives CASSYHMGGEAGELFF.

This clonotype was found a few times. The chain is built from TRBV6-5 and TRBJ1-2; tentative D call: TRBD1 (6 bases). Germline V gene data show CDR1 as MNHEY and CDR2 as SVGAGI. The CDR3 is made up of 17 amino acids. The V end was cut by 2 bases, the J end by 1 base, with 17 bases between. The CDR3 loop reads CASSYASIRGGNYGYTF. The CDR3 DNA is TGTGCCAGCAGTTACGCCTCGATCAGGGGAGGTAACTATGGCTACACCTTC.

This clonotype was recorded many times. This chain joins TRBV7-8 and TRBJ2-2; D unclear. From germline, CDR1 is SGHVS and CDR2 FQNEAQ. With 8 bases removed from V and 1 base from J, the gap between germline ends came to 11 bases. The CDR3 is made up of 14 amino acids. The CDR3 here is CASQRSKNTGELFF. The CDR3 nucleotides read TGTGCCAGCCAACGAAGCAAGAACACCGGGGAGCTGTTTTTT.

In its sample, this clonotype was seen a few times. The J gene is TRBJ2-7, the V gene TRBV29-1, with D possibly TRBD1 on 6 matching bases. Trimming cost V 1 base and J 2 bases, with 9 bases left between them. This CDR3 spans 13 amino acids. The germline V gene has CDR1 SQVTM and CDR2 ANQGSEA. The CDR3 nucleotides are TGCAGCGTTGAAGGACAGGATACCTACGAGCAGTACTTC. Protein sequence: CSVEGQDTYEQYF.

This clonotype was seen more than once but under ten times. The genes are TRBV11-3 and TRBJ2-1, with D possibly matching TRBD2 (6 bases). The ends were cut back, 4 bases at V and 9 bases at J, with 13 bases in the middle. The CDR3 totals 13 residues. CDR1 and CDR2 from the germline V gene are SGHNT and YENEEA. The CDR3 spells CASSSSRGSEQFF. CDR3 nucleotide sequence: TGTGCCAGCAGCTCAAGCCGGGGGAGTGAGCAGTTCTTC. Using reference TRBV11-3 and TRBJ2-1 for the parts outside the CDR3, the full variable domain is EAGVVQSPRYKIIEKKQPVAFWCNPISGHNTLYWYLQNLGQGPELLIRYENEEAVDDSQLPKDRFSAERLKGVDSTLKIQPAELGDSAVYLCASSSSRGSEQFFGPGTRLTVL.

The rearrangement links TRBV9 to TRBJ2-3; 8 bases are shared with TRBD2. The V segment lost 0 bases and the J segment 7 bases; nucleotides outside the gene matches: 7. CDR3 length: 15 residues. Per the germline V gene, CDR1 is SGDLS and CDR2 is YYNGEE. CDR3 loop: CASSVGGTGGNTQYF. CDR3 DNA: TGTGCCAGCAGCGTAGGTGGAACGGGGGGGAATACGCAGTATTTT. The whole variable domain, filled in from reference TRBV9 and TRBJ2-3, reads DSGVTQTPKHLITATGQRVTLRCSPRSGDLSVYWYQQSLDQGLQFLIQYYNGEERAKGNILERFSAQQFPDLHSELNLSSLELGDSALYFCASSVGGTGGNTQYFGPGTRLTVL.

In this sample, this clonotype turned up many times. This chain connects TRBV4-1 to TRBJ1-2; D uncertain. Germline loops: CDR1 MGHRA, CDR2 YSYEKL. V gave up 2 bases and J gave up 2 bases, with 18 bases separating them. The CDR3 runs to 17 residues. The CDR3 bases are TGCGCCAGCAGCCAATTTCGTAGGGATACCCGCAACTATGGCTACACCTTC. It specifies CASSQFRRDTRNYGYTF.

This rearrangement joins TRBV29-1 to TRBJ2-2; tentative D call: TRBD1 (7 bases). V lost 6 bases to trimming and J lost 1 base, with 15 bases between them. Germline V gene lookup returns CDR1 SQVTM and CDR2 ANQGSEA. The CDR3 runs 15 residues. The CDR3 loop reads CSVAGGQKNTGELFF. The CDR3 nucleotides are TGCAGCGTGGCCGGGGGACAGAAGAACACCGGGGAGCTGTTTTTT.

A few counts support this clonotype. The V call is TRBV20-1, the J call TRBJ2-3; D call uncertain. CDR3 length equals 14 residues. V was shortened by 3 bases and J by 1 base, with 11 bases between the two germline ends. Germline CDR1 reads DFQATT; CDR2 reads SNEGSKA (reference sequence). In DNA, the CDR3 is TGCAGTGCTAGCTCCTCGCCTGGCACAGATACGCAGTATTTT. Its translation is CSASSSPGTDTQYF.

This clonotype was counted only a few times. The chain employs TRBV6-2 or TRBV6-3 and TRBJ2-7, with D possibly being TRBD1 (6 bases). The CDR3 runs to 15 residues. V lost 2 bases and J lost 2, with 13 bases in between. Germline CDR1 and CDR2: MNHEY and SVGEGT. The CDR3, as DNA: TGTGCCAGCAGTTACCTGCCAGGGGCTACCTACGAGCAGTACGTC. Translating gives CASSYLPGATYEQYV.

This chain connects TRBV6-5 to TRBJ1-2; the D gene is possibly TRBD1 (6 bases). The length of the CDR3 is 15 residues. From germline, CDR1 is MNHEY and CDR2 SVGAGI. V gave up 3 bases and J gave up 4 bases, with 15 bases separating them. The CDR3: CASSYLSTGRYGYTF. The CDR3 region has the DNA TGTGCCAGCAGTTATCTGTCGACAGGACGCTATGGCTACACCTTC.

The chain links TRBV6-5 to TRBJ2-5, with 9 bases aligning to TRBD1. Germline trimming cut 3 bases from V and 1 base from J; bases unmatched to any gene: 12. Germline V gene lookup returns CDR1 MNHEY and CDR2 SVGAGI. The CDR3 spans 18 residues. The CDR3 DNA reads TGTGCCAGCAGTTATCTACGACGTAGGACAGGGGTCCAAGAGACCCAGTACTTC. Protein product: CASSYLRRRTGVQETQYF.

The chain links TRBV20-1 to TRBJ2-5; D is perhaps TRBD1 or TRBD2 (5 bases each). The germline gives CDR1 DFQATT, CDR2 SNEGSKA (reference sequence). This CDR3 contains 11 residues. V lost 6 bases and J lost 5, with 10 bases in between. The CDR3 bases are TGCAGTGCGGGGGTGAGGGAGACCCAGTACTTC. It yields the protein CSAGVRETQYF.

V is TRBV12-3 or TRBV12-4 and J is TRBJ2-2, with 13 bases identical to TRBD2. This CDR3 is 18 amino acids long. J lost 3 bases, V lost 0 bases, and 4 bases had no gene match. DNA for the CDR3: TGTGCCAGCAGTTTAGCACTAGCGGGGGGGCCTGACACCGGGGAGCTGTTTTTT. Translating gives CASSLALAGGPDTGELFF.

This clonotype was seen a few times. CDR3 loop: CSAGSGTPINYGYTF. Written as DNA, the CDR3 is TGCAGTGCGGGGTCCGGGACACCGATTAACTATGGCTACACCTTC. The chain recombines TRBV20-1 with TRBJ1-2; D perhaps matches TRBD1 (6 bases). The germline CDR1 and CDR2 sequences are DFQATT and SNEGSKA (reference sequence). This CDR3 contains 15 residues. Deletions cut 6 bases from V and 1 base from J, with 18 bases between.

The chain couples TRBV6-6 to TRBJ2-1; D might be TRBD2 (6 bases). This CDR3 contains 15 residues. Germline lookup yields CDR1 MNHNY and CDR2 SVGAGI (reference sequence). V was pared by 7 bases and J by 8 bases, with 21 bases between. The CDR3 sequence: CASNSRGLTWHEQFF. DNA for the CDR3: TGTGCCAGCAACTCCCGGGGACTGACATGGCATGAGCAGTTCTTC.

This clonotype was seen only a few times. The chain combines TRBV20-1 with TRBJ1-3; D gene uncertain. CDR1 DFQATT and CDR2 SNEGSKA come from the germline V gene (reference sequence). The V gene lost 6 bases and the J gene lost 9 bases, with 12 bases spanning the gap. The CDR3 sequence is 11 residues long. The CDR3 nucleotides are TGCAGTGCCGGTGGAGTCGGCACCATATATTTT. Translating gives CSAGGVGTIYF.

This chain links TRBV2 with TRBJ1-5; perhaps TRBD1 as D (6 bases). Trimming took 5 bases from V and 5 from J, leaving 13 bases between them. The CDR3 consists of 14 residues. From germline, CDR1 is SNHLY and CDR2 FYNNEI. CDR3 sequence reads: CASSIRYRDQPQHF. CDR3 sequence (DNA): TGTGCCAGCAGTATCCGGTACAGGGATCAGCCCCAGCATTTT.

This clonotype was detected a few times. This chain connects TRBV10-3 to TRBJ2-5; 8 bases line up with TRBD1. The CDR3 loop spans 15 amino acids. The J segment lost 5 bases and the V segment lost 6 bases, leaving 11 bases of the junction unmatched. Germline V gene sequence: CDR1 ENHRY, CDR2 SYGVKD. The CDR3 bases are TGTGCCATCAGAGCCCCCGACAGGGGTGATGAGACCCAGTACTTC. This gives the protein CAIRAPDRGDETQYF.

The sample holds a few counts of this clonotype. This chain uses TRBV9 with TRBJ2-2; possibly TRBD1 for D (5 bases). V lost 0 bases to trimming and J lost 6 bases, with 9 bases between them. The CDR3 spans 14 residues. Germline CDR1 SGDLS, CDR2 YYNGEE. The DNA for the CDR3 is TGTGCCAGCAGCGTAGATTCCAGGGCCGGGGAGCTGTTTTTT. Residues: CASSVDSRAGELFF.

A few counts support this clonotype. CDR3 DNA: TGTGCCAGCAGTGACCGGGACAGGGGCTGGAACACTGAAGCTTTCTTT. This sequence encodes CASSDRDRGWNTEAFF. The chain carries TRBV25-1 and TRBJ1-1; TRBD1 aligns across 10 bases. Germline values: CDR1 MGHDK, CDR2 SYGVNS. The V segment lost 3 bases and the J segment 1 base; nucleotides outside the gene matches: 5. CDR3 length: 16 residues.

Many counts were recorded for this clonotype. The chain uses TRBV7-2 and TRBJ2-1; 7 bases agree with TRBD2. This CDR3 has 17 amino acids. Looked up from germline, CDR1 is SGHTA and CDR2 is FQGNSA. The V and J ends lost 2 bases and 2 bases, in that order; junction bases with no gene match: 9. The CDR3 loop is CASSLNVGGGPYNEQFF. The CDR3 DNA sequence: TGTGCCAGCAGCTTAAATGTGGGCGGGGGACCCTACAATGAGCAGTTCTTC.